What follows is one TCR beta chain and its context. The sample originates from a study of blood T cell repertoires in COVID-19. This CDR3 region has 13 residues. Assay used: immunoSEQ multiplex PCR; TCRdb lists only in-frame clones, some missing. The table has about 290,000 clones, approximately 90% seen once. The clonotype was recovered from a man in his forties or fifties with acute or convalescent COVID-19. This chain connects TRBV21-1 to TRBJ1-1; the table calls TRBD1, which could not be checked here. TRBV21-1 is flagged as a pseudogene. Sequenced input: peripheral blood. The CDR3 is CASSSGENTEAFF. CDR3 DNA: TGTGCCAGCAGCTCAGGGGAGAACACTGAAGCTTTCTTT.